This T cell receptor beta chain was sequenced during a study of Graves' ophthalmopathy and Graves' hyperthyroidism. Germline-derived CDR1 and CDR2 are DFQATT and SNEGSKA (reference sequence). After removal of 3 bases from V and 3 bases from J, the junction contained 13 bases not matched to a gene. This CDR3 is built from 16 residues. Scientists amplified the TCR beta CDR3 regions from RNA transcripts. An opening RT-PCR round employed HTBI primers and preceded a second-round multiplex PCR. A single record per CDR3 protein comes from TCRdb applying MiXCR to the multiplex PCR reads. The sample has about 370,000 distinct CDR3 sequences; about a sixth are singletons.

Specimen: peripheral blood. The receptor's source is an adult woman with stable Graves' hyperthyroidism. This chain links TRBV20-1 with TRBJ2-7, with TRBD2 identical over 8 bases. DNA for the CDR3: TGCAGTGCTAGGCTCCCCCGGGGACTAGAAATCTACGAGCAGTACTTC. Residues: CSARLPRGLEIYEQYF.